The rows below give T cell receptor beta chains drawn from one sample of a study of shared clonotypes between healthy human individuals. Some clones are missing from TCRdb's copy, which holds only in-frame ones; the method was immunoSEQ multiplex PCR. The data contain about 2.2 million clones, about 94% of them singletons. Sequences were obtained from naive CD8+ T cells from PBMCs. These receptors were collected from a young man in good health. Some clones in this sample may be carry-over from other donors' samples. CDR3s include the opening cysteine and the closing phenylalanine or tryptophan. The order of the fields is J gene, clone size, D gene, V gene, CDR3 protein, CDR3 DNA. The D gene is left open where the match is weak. Part of the rows lack a size; the others show once, few, many or a class for expanded clones.

J: TRBJ2-7
size: few
D: -
V: TRBV16
CDR3: CASSQGTAAYEQYF
DNA: TGTGCCAGCAGCCAAGGGACTGCAGCCTACGAGCAGTACTTC

J: TRBJ2-1
size: -
D: -
V: TRBV28
CDR3: CAGSDRAMNNEQFF
DNA: TGTGCCGGGAGTGATAGGGCCATGAACAATGAGCAGTTCTTC

J: TRBJ2-1
size: -
D: TRBD2
V: TRBV4-1
CDR3: CASSAGTSGLYNEQFF
DNA: TGCGCCAGCAGCGCCGGGACTAGCGGGCTTTACAATGAGCAGTTCTTC

J: TRBJ2-2
size: -
D: TRBD2
V: TRBV6-4
CDR3: CASSEFPSGRDTGELFF
DNA: TGTGCCAGCAGTGAGTTTCCTAGCGGCCGAGACACCGGGGAGCTGTTTTTT

J: TRBJ2-7
size: -
D: -
V: TRBV29-1
CDR3: CSVDPGTGEQYF
DNA: TGCAGCGTTGATCCGGGAACGGGCGAGCAGTACTTC

J: TRBJ2-1
size: -
D: -
V: TRBV11-3
CDR3: CASSITDSPEQFF
DNA: TGTGCCAGCAGCATCACGGACAGTCCGGAGCAGTTCTTC

J: TRBJ2-7
size: -
D: -
V: TRBV7-9
CDR3: CASSSQVYEQYF
DNA: TGTGCCAGCAGCTCGCAGGTCTACGAGCAGTACTTC

J: TRBJ2-3
size: -
D: -
V: TRBV28
CDR3: CATSRERDSDTQYF
DNA: TGTGCCACCTCGAGGGAACGGGACTCAGATACGCAGTATTTT

J: TRBJ2-1
size: -
D: -
V: TRBV7-9
CDR3: CASSPRVGTYNEQFF
DNA: TGTGCCAGCAGCCCCAGGGTCGGGACCTACAATGAGCAGTTCTTC

J: TRBJ2-7
size: -
D: -
V: TRBV13
CDR3: CASSDDSYEQYF
DNA: TGTGCCAGCAGCGATGACAGCTACGAGCAGTACTTC

J: TRBJ2-7
size: -
D: -
V: TRBV30
CDR3: CAWRAPSRGREQYF
DNA: TGTGCCTGGAGGGCCCCCAGCAGGGGACGGGAGCAGTACTTC

J: TRBJ2-1
size: -
D: TRBD2
V: TRBV5-1
CDR3: CASSLAGAGGINNEQFF
DNA: TGCGCCAGCAGCTTGGCCGGGGCGGGAGGGATTAACAATGAGCAGTTCTTC

J: TRBJ1-1
size: -
D: -
V: TRBV30
CDR3: CAWSFGIPEAFF
DNA: TGTGCCTGGAGTTTTGGGATTCCTGAAGCTTTCTTT

J: TRBJ2-5
size: -
D: TRBD2
V: TRBV4-1
CDR3: CASSQERTRTGETQYF
DNA: TGCGCCAGCAGCCAAGAACGGACTAGAACTGGAGAGACCCAGTACTTC

J: TRBJ2-1
size: -
D: -
V: TRBV5-1
CDR3: CASSLGGPNEQFF
DNA: TGCGCCAGCAGCTTGGGGGGACCAAATGAGCAGTTCTTC

J: TRBJ2-3
size: -
D: -
V: TRBV28
CDR3: CASRTYRELLDTQYF
DNA: TGTGCCAGCAGGACCTACAGGGAATTGTTAGATACGCAGTATTTT

J: TRBJ2-3
size: -
D: -
V: TRBV11-2
CDR3: CASSWEGADTQYF
DNA: TGTGCCAGCAGCTGGGAAGGGGCAGATACGCAGTATTTT

J: TRBJ2-1
size: -
D: TRBD2
V: TRBV28
CDR3: CASSLASGRGEQFF
DNA: TGTGCCAGCAGTTTAGCGAGCGGGAGAGGTGAGCAGTTCTTC